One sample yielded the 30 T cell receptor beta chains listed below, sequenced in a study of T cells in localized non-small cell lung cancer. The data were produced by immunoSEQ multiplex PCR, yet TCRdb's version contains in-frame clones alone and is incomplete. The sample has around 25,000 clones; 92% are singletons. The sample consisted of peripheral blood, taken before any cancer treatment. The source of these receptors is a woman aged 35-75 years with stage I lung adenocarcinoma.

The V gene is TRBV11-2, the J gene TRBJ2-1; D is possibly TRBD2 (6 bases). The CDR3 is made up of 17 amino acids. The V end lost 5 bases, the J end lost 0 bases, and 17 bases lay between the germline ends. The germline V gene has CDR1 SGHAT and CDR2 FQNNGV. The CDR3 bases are TGTGCCAGCAGCCCTAGAGGGGCTAGCGCCTCCTACAATGAGCAGTTCTTC. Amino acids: CASSPRGASASYNEQFF.

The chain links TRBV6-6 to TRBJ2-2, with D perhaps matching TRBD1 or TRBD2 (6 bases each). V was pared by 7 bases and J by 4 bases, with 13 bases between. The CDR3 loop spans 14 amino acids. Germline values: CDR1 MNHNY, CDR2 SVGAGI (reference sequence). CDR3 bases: TGTGCCAGCAAAGACTCGGGGGCCACCGGGGAGCTGTTTTTT. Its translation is CASKDSGATGELFF.

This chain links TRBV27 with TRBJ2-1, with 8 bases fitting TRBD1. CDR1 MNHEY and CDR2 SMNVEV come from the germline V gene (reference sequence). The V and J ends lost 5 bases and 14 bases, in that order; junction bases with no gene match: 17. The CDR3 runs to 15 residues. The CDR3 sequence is CASSTTGTGPRSEFF. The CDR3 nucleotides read TGTGCCAGCAGTACTACCGGGACAGGCCCAAGATCGGAGTTCTTC.

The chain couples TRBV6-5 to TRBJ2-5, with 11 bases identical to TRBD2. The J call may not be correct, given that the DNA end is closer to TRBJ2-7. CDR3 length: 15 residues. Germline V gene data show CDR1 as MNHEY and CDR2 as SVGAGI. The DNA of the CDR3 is TGTGCCAGCAGTTATTCACTAGCGGGAGAGGACGAGCAGTACTTC. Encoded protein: CASSYSLAGEDEQYF.

The CDR3 spells CASSLETGITPGANVLTF. The DNA for the CDR3 is TGTGCCAGCAGCTTGGAGACAGGGATTACTCCTGGGGCCAACGTCCTGACTTTC. The chain links TRBV13 to TRBJ2-6; 7 bases agree with TRBD1. J gave up 2 bases and V 3 bases, and 10 bases lay outside the gene matches. CDR1 is PRHDT, CDR2 FYEKMQ, per germline (reference sequence). CDR3 length: 18 residues.

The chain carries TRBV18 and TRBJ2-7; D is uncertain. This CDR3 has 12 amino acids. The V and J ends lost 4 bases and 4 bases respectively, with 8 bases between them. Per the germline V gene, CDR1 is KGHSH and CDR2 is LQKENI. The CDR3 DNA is TGTGCCAGCTCACGGGAAAGGTACGAGCAGTACTTC. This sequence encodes CASSRERYEQYF.

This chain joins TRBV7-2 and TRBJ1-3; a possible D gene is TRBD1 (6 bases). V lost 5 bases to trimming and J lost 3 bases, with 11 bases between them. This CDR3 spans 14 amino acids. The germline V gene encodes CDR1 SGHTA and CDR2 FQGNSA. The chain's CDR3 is CASSPGHRGNTIYF. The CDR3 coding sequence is TGTGCCAGCAGCCCGGGACACCGTGGAAACACCATATATTTT.

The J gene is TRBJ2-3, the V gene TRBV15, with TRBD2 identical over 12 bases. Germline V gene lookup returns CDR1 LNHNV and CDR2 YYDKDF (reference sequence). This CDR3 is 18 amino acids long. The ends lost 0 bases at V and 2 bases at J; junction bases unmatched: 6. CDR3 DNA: TGTGCCACCAGCAGAGATCCCGGACTAGCGGGGTCCACAGATACGCAGTATTTT. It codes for CATSRDPGLAGSTDTQYF.

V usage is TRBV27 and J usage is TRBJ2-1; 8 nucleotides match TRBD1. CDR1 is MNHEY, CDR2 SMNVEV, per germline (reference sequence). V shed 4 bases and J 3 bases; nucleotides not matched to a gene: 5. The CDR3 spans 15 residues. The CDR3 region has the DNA TGTGCCAGCAGTTCCGCCGGGACAGGCTACAATGAGCAGTTCTTC. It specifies CASSSAGTGYNEQFF.

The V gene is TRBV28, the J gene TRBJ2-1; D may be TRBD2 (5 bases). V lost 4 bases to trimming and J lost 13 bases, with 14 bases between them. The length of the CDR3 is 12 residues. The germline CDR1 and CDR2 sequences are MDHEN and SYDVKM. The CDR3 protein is CASSYAIREQFF. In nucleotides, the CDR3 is TGTGCCAGCAGTTATGCAATACGGGAACAGTTCTTC.

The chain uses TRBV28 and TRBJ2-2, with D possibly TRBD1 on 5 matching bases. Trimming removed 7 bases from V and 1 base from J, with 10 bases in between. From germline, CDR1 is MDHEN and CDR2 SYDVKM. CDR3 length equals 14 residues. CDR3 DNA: TGTGCCAGCACCCCCGGACAGAACACCGGGGAGCTGTTTTTT. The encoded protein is CASTPGQNTGELFF.

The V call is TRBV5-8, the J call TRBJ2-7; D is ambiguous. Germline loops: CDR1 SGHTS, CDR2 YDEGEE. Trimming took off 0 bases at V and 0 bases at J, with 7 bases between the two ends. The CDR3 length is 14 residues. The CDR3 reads CASSLGLVSYEQYF. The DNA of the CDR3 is TGTGCCAGCAGCTTGGGACTCGTCTCCTACGAGCAGTACTTC.

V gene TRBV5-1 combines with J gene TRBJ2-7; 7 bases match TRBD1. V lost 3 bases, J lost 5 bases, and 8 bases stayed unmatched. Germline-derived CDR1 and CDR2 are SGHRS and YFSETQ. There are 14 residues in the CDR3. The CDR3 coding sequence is TGCGCCAGCAGCTATTGGACAGGTCCCGACGAGCAGTACTTC. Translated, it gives CASSYWTGPDEQYF.

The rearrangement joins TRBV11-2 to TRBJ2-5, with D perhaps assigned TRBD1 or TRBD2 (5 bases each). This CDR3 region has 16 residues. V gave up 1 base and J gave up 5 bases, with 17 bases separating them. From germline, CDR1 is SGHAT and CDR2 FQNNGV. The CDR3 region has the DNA TGTGCCAGCAGCTTAGGGGGGTCGGGTCAGTACGAGACCCAGTACTTC. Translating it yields CASSLGGSGQYETQYF. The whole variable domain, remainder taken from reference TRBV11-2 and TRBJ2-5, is EAGVAQSPRYKIIEKRQSVAFWCNPISGHATLYWYQQILGQGPKLLIQFQNNGVVDDSQLPKDRFSAERLKGVDSTLKIQPAKLEDSAVYLCASSLGGSGQYETQYFGPGTRLLVL.

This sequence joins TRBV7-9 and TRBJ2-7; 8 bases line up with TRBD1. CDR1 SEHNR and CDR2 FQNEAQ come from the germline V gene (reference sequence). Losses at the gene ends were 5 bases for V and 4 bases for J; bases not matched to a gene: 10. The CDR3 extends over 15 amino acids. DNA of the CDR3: TGTGCCAGCAGCCGTTCAGGGGGCTGGAAGTACGAGCAGTACTTC. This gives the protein CASSRSGGWKYEQYF.

The CDR3 DNA sequence: TGCGCCAGCAGTTTGAGCGGGATCTACGAGCAGTACTTC. It codes for CASSLSGIYEQYF. V gene TRBV10-2 combines with J gene TRBJ2-7, with 7 bases lining up with TRBD2. The CDR3 runs to 13 residues. The germline V gene encodes CDR1 WSHSY and CDR2 SAAADI. Unmatched junction bases numbered 4, after V lost 5 bases and J lost 3 bases.

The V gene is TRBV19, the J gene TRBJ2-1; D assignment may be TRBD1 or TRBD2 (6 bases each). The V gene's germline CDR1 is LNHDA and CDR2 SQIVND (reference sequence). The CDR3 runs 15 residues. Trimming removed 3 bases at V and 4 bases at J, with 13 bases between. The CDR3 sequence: CASSIRRRGYNEQFF. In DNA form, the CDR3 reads TGTGCCAGTAGTATCCGGCGGAGGGGGTACAATGAGCAGTTCTTC.

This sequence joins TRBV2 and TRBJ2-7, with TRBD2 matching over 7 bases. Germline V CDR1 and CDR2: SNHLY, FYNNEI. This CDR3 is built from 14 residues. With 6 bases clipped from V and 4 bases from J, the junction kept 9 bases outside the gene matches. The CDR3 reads CASRATWTSYEQYF. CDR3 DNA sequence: TGTGCCAGCAGGGCCACTTGGACTAGTTACGAGCAGTACTTC.

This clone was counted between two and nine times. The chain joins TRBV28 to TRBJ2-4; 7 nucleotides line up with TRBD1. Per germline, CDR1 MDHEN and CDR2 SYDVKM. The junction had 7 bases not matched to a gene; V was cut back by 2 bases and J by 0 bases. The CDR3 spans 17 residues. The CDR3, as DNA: TGTGCCAGCAGTTTAATTTTGAGGGGGCGAGCCAAAAACATTCAGTACTTC. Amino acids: CASSLILRGRAKNIQYF.

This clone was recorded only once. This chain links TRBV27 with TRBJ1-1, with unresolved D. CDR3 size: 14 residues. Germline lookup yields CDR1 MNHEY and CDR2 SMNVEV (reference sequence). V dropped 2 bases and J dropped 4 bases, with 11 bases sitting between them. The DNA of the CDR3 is TGTGCCAGCAGTTTAAAGGCCTGGGGCACTGAAGCTTTCTTT. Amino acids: CASSLKAWGTEAFF.

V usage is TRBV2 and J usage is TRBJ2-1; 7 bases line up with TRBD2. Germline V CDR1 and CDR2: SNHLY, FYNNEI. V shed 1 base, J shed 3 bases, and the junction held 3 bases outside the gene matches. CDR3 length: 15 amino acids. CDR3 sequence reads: CASSEEGGVYNEQFF. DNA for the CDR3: TGTGCCAGCAGTGAAGAGGGAGGGGTCTACAATGAGCAGTTCTTC. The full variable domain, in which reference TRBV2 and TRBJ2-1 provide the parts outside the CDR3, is EPEVTQTPSHQVTQMGQEVILRCVPISNHLYFYWYRQILGQKVEFLVSFYNNEISEKSEIFDDQFSVERPDGSNFTLKIRSTKLEDSAMYFCASSEEGGVYNEQFFGPGTRLTVL.

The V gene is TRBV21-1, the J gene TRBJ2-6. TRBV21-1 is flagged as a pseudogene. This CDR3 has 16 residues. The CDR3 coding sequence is TGTGCCAGCAGCAAAGCGCGTCAGTCTGGGGCCAACGTCCTGACTTTC. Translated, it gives CASSKARQSGANVLTF.

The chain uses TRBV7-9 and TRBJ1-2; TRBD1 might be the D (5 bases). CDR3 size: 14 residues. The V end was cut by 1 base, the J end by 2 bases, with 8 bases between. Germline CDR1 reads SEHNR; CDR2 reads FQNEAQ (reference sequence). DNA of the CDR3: TGTGCCAGCAGCTTAGTCGGGGCCAACTATGGCTACACCTTC. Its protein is CASSLVGANYGYTF.

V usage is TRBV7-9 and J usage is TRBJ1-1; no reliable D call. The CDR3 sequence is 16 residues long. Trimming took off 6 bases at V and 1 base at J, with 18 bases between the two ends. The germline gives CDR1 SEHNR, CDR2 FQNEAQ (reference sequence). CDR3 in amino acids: CASSSQRPGGNTEAFF. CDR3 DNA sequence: TGTGCCAGCAGTTCACAGCGACCCGGCGGGAACACTGAAGCTTTCTTT. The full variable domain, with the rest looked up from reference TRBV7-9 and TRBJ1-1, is DTGVSQNPRHKITKRGQNVTFRCDPISEHNRLYWYRQTLGQGPEFLTYFQNEAQLEKSRLLSDRFSAERPKGSFSTLEIQRTEQGDSAMYLCASSSQRPGGNTEAFFGQGTRLTVV.

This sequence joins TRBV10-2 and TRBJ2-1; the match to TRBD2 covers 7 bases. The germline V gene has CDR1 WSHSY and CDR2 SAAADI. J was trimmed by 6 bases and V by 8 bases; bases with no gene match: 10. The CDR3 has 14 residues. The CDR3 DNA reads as TGCGCCAGCCGGGGGGTGACGGGCGGCAATGAGCAGTTCTTC. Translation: CASRGVTGGNEQFF.

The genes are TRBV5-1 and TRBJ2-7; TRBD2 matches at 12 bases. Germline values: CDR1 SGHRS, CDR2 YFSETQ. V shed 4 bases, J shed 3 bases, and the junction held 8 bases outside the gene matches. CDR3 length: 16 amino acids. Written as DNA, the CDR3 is TGCGCCAGCAGCACGGGGACTAGCGGGTATAGCTACGAGCAGTACTTC. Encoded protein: CASSTGTSGYSYEQYF.

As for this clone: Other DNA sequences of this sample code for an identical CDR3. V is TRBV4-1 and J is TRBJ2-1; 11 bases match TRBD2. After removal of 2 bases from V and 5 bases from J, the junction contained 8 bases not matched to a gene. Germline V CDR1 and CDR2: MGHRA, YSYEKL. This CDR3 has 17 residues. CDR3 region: CASSQFWGTSGHNEQFF. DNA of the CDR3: TGCGCCAGCAGCCAATTTTGGGGGACTAGCGGCCACAATGAGCAGTTCTTC.

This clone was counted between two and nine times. CDR3 region: CASSEGRGVGYGYTF. DNA for the CDR3: TGTGCCAGCAGTGAAGGAAGGGGCGTCGGGTATGGCTACACCTTC. This chain links TRBV6-1 with TRBJ1-2; weak D call: TRBD1 (5 bases). V was pared by 1 base and J by 5 bases, with 14 bases between. Looked up from germline, CDR1 is MNHNS and CDR2 is SASEGT. The CDR3 is made up of 15 amino acids.

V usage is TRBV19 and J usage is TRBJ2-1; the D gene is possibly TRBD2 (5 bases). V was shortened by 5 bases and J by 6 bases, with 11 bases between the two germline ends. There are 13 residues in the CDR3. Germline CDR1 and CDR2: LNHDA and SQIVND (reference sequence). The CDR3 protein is CASSLGGFNEQFF. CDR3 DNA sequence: TGTGCCAGTAGTCTAGGCGGGTTCAATGAGCAGTTCTTC.

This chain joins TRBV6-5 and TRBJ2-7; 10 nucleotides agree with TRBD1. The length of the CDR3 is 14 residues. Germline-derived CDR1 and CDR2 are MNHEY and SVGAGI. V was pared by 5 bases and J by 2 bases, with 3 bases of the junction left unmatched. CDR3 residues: CASSGTGVTYEQYF. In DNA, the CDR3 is TGTGCCAGCAGTGGGACAGGGGTAACCTACGAGCAGTACTTC.